This paragraph reports one T cell receptor (beta chain). The antigen remains undetermined. The junction departs from germline at one end; a sequencing error may be responsible. The investigators reverse transcribed all of the isolated RNA, so they sequenced expressed TCRB transcripts. Method: immunoSEQ multiplex PCR; TCRdb's copy keeps in-frame clones and lacks some. The sample has under 150,000 clones; roughly 17% are singletons. These data come from a study of beta chain features in type 1 diabetes. General observations from the study: Within the patient group, naive, central memory and Treg TCRB repertoires appeared more similar to each other than within healthy donors. The study found moderately but significantly shorter TCRB CDR3s in all four CD4+ subsets of Type 1 diabetes patients.

The CDR3 is 13 amino acids. Germline V gives CDR1 SGHNT, CDR2 YYREEE (reference sequence). Sequences were obtained from central memory CD4+ T cells from blood. The rearrangement joins TRBV5-4 to TRBJ2-1; the D is unclear. The receptor was isolated from a man between 18 and 29 years old with type 1 diabetes. CDR3 sequence: CASSQELNNEQFF. DNA for the CDR3: TGCGCCAGCAGCCAAGAGCTTAACAATGAGCAGTTCTTC.